This T cell receptor beta chain stems from a study of Ad26.COV2.S vaccination and SARS-CoV-2 variants. Study-level background: The donor was enrolled in the Ad26.COV2.S arm of the COV1001 trial. General study results and limits: Post-vaccination breadth of spike-specific CD8+ and CD4+ T cell responses was reportedly substantial.

Comments on this clone: The target antigen is unknown.

Method: immunoSEQ multiplex PCR; TCRdb's copy keeps in-frame clones and lacks some. The sample lists about 400,000 clones, roughly 90% occurring once. Stated treatment: around 19 received Ad26.COV2.S at low or high dose, single or two shots; about 5 received placebo; per-sample allocation not given. Collection of the samples took place on day 63 after the first injection of vaccine or placebo. The receptor was isolated from a person aged 18-65 years who received the Ad26.COV2.S COVID-19 vaccine or a placebo. The starting material was peripheral blood, obtained in a trial of Ad26.COV2.S vaccine versus placebo.

In DNA, the CDR3 is TGTGCCAGCAGCTTGGCGGGGGGGCTCGGAGATACGCAGTATTTT. This encodes CASSLAGGLGDTQYF. The chain links TRBV5-6 to TRBJ2-3, with 8 bases aligning to TRBD2. This CDR3 spans 15 amino acids. Germline CDR1 reads SGHDT; CDR2 reads YYEEEE. V lost 0 bases and J lost 5; bases outside the gene matches: 5.